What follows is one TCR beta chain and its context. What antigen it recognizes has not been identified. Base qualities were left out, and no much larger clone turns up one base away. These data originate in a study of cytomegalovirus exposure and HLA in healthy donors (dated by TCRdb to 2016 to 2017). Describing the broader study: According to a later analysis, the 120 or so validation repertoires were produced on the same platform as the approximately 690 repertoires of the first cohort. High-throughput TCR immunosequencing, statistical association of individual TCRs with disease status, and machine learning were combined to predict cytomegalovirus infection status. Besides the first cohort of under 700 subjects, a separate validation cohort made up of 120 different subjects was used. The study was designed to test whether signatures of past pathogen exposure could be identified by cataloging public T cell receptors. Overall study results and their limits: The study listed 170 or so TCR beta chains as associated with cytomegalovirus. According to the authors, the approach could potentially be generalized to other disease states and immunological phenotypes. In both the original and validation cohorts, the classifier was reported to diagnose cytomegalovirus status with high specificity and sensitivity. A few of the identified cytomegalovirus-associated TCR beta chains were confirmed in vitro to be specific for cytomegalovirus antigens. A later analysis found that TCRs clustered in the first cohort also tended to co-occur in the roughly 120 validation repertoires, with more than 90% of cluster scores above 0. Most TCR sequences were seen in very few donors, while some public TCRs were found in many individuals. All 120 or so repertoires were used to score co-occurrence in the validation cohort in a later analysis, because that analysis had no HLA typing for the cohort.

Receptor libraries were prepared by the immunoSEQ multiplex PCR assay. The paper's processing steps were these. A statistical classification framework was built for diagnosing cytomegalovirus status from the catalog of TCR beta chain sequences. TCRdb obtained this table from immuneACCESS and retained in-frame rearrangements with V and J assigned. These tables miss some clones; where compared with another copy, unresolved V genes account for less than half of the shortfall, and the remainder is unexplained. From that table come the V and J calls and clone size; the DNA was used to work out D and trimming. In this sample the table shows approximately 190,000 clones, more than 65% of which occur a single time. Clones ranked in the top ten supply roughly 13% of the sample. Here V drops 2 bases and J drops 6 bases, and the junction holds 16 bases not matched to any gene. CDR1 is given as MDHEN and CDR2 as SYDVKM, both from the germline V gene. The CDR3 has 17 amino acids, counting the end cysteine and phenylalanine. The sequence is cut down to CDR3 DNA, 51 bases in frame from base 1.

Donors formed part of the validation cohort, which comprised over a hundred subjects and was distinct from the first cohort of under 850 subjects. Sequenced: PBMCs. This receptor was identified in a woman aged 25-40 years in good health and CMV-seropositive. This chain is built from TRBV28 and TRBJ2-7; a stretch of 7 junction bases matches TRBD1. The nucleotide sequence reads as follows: TGTGCCAGCAGTTTACCCCTCAGAAACAGGGGTCCGGGCGAGCAGTACTTC. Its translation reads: CASSLPLRNRGPGEQYF.